These 3 T cell receptor beta chains were all obtained from the same sample, sequenced in a study of cytomegalovirus exposure and HLA in healthy donors. Primers: 60 Vbeta forward and 13 Jbeta reverse. The protocol was immunoSEQ multiplex PCR, while the TCRdb copy is restricted to in-frame clones and leaves out a portion. The table shows 200,000 to 250,000 clones, with about 89% occurring only once. The sequenced sample consisted of PBMCs. The source of these receptors is a young woman in good health and CMV-seronegative.

The chain recombines TRBV7-2 with TRBJ2-5; 8 nucleotides match TRBD2. The CDR3 has 16 amino acids. Per the germline V gene, CDR1 is SGHTA and CDR2 is FQGNSA. The V gene end was trimmed by 3 bases and the J gene end by 0 bases; junction bases not matched to a gene: 6. CDR3 nucleotide sequence: TGTGCCAGCAGCTTTTTAGCGGGGAACTACCAAGAGACCCAGTACTTC. This encodes CASSFLAGNYQETQYF.

The chain recombines TRBV18 with TRBJ1-1; 9 nucleotides align to TRBD1. The CDR3 is 13 amino acids. Germline trimming cut 5 bases from V and 6 bases from J; bases unmatched to any gene: 4. Germline CDR1 is KGHSH and CDR2 is LQKENI. CDR3 in DNA: TGTGCCAGCTCAATCAGACAGGGGGCTGAAGCTTTCTTT. Its protein is CASSIRQGAEAFF.

This clone has just a few counts. The chain combines TRBV7-2 with TRBJ1-6; maybe TRBD1 (5 bases). The CDR3 spans 14 residues. Trimming pared 1 base from V and 8 bases from J, leaving 9 bases between. CDR1 and CDR2 from the germline V gene are SGHTA and FQGNSA. The CDR3 here is CASSLGGGYSPLHF. As DNA, the CDR3 is TGTGCCAGCAGCTTAGGGGGGGGATATTCACCCCTCCACTTT.